The 2 T cell receptor beta chains below were found in one sample sequenced in a study of shared clonotypes between healthy human individuals (TCRdb year 2020). The protocol used for the library was the immunoSEQ multiplex PCR assay. Imported from immuneACCESS, the table was reduced by TCRdb to in-frame sequences with V and J called. These copies leave out some clones; in studies compared against another copy, an unresolved V gene accounts for under half, and the cause of the remainder is not known. The sample data list more than 2 million clones, and nearly 97% of these were observed just once. Of the sample, approximately 0.13% falls within the top ten clones. The sample was naive CD4+ T cells sorted from blood. The cell subset or site label on this specimen signifies: CD45RA+ positively selected. These receptors originate from a man between 18 and 35 years old in good health.

This chain connects TRBV9 to TRBJ1-2, with a weak D call TRBD1 (6 bases). Per germline, CDR1 SGDLS and CDR2 YYNGEE. The V end was cut by 0 bases, the J end by 7 bases, with 13 bases between. The CDR3 has 14 residues. The CDR3 nucleotides are TGTGCCAGCAGCGTAGCAGGGCAGGGGAGTGGCTACACCTTC. This gives the protein CASSVAGQGSGYTF.

The CDR3: CASSPAVGGAYEQYF. CDR3 nucleotide sequence: TGTGCCAGCAGCCCAGCGGTCGGGGGGGCTTACGAGCAGTACTTC. V gene TRBV7-9 combines with J gene TRBJ2-7; TRBD2 aligns across 8 bases. The CDR3 contains 15 residues. J gave up 4 bases and V 5 bases, and 10 bases lay outside the gene matches. The V gene's germline CDR1 is SEHNR and CDR2 FQNEAQ (reference sequence).